This T cell receptor (beta chain) was sequenced for a study of OX40 agonist ivuxolimab in advanced cancers. Study outcomes and limitations: Undetermined was the antigen specificity of the expanded peripheral T cells.

The assay was immunoSEQ multiplex PCR, and TCRdb's table has in-frame clones only and misses some. The sample lists 72,000 or so clones, approximately 80% seen once, with approximately 1.3% in the top ten. Germline V gene data show CDR1 as SGDLS and CDR2 as YYNGEE. This CDR3 is built from 17 residues. V dropped 0 bases and J dropped 5 bases, with 18 bases sitting between them. Of note for this clone: Its cognate antigen is unknown.

The specimen was CD4+ or CD8+ T cells sorted from blood, collected in a trial of the OX40 agonist ivuxolimab. This sequence was found in an adult with an advanced solid tumor such as melanoma, head and neck, liver or kidney cancer. This chain connects TRBV9 to TRBJ2-4, with D perhaps assigned TRBD1 or TRBD2 (5 bases each). The CDR3 protein is CASSVAPGPKTENIQYF. The DNA for the CDR3 is TGTGCCAGCAGCGTAGCCCCGGGACCGAAGACCGAAAACATTCAGTACTTC.